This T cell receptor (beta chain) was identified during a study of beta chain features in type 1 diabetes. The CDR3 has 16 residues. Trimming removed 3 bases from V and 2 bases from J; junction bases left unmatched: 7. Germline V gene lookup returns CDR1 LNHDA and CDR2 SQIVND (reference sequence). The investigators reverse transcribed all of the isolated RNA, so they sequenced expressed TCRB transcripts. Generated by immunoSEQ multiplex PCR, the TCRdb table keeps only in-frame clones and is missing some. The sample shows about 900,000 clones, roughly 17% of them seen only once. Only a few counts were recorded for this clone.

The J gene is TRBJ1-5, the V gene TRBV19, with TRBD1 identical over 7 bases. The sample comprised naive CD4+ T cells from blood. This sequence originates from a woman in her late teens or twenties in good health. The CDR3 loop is CASSIVGGRGNQPQHF. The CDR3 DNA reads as TGTGCCAGTAGTATCGTAGGGGGCCGGGGCAATCAGCCCCAGCATTTT. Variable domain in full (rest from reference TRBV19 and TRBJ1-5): DGGITQSPKYLFRKEGQNVTLSCEQNLNHDAMYWYRQDPGQGLRLIYYSQIVNDFQKGDIAEGYSVSREKKESFPLTVTSAQKNPTAFYLCASSIVGGRGNQPQHFGDGTRLSIL.